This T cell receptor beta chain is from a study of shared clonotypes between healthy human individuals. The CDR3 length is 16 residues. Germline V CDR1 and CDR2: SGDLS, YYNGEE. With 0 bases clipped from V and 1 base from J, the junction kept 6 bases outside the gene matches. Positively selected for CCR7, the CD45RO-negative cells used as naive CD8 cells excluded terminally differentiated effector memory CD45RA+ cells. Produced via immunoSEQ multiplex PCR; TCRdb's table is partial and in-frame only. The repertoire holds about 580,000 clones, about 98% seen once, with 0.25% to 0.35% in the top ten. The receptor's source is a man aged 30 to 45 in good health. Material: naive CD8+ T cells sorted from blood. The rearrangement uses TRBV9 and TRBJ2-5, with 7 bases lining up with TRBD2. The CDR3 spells CASSVGGSGFQETQYF. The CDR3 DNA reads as TGTGCCAGCAGCGTAGGAGGTAGCGGGTTCCAAGAGACCCAGTACTTC.